The 22 T cell receptor beta chains below come from one sample, sequenced in a study of blood T cell repertoires in COVID-19. TCRdb keeps only in-frame clones here, not all; method: immunoSEQ multiplex PCR. The data show approximately 220,000 clones, with approximately 83% seen just once and roughly 2.6% held by the top ten. Specimen: peripheral blood. The origin of the receptors is a woman in her thirties or forties with active or convalescent COVID-19.

The chain couples TRBV5-1 to TRBJ1-1, with D perhaps matching TRBD1 (5 bases). Germline values: CDR1 SGHRS, CDR2 YFSETQ. CDR3 size: 13 residues. Trimming removed 0 bases from V and 5 bases from J, with 8 bases in between. As DNA, the CDR3 is TGCGCCAGCAGCTTGGCGGAGGGGACTGAAGCTTTCTTT. It is translated as CASSLAEGTEAFF.

The V gene is TRBV11-3, the J gene TRBJ1-4; 8 bases are a match to TRBD1. The germline gives CDR1 SGHNT, CDR2 YENEEA. This CDR3 has 15 residues. The J segment lost 7 bases and the V segment lost 2 bases, leaving 6 bases of the junction unmatched. DNA of the CDR3: TGTGCCAGCAGCTTACCTCAGGGGGCGAGTGAAAAACTGTTTTTT. Translation: CASSLPQGASEKLFF.

This chain uses TRBV12-3 or TRBV12-4 with TRBJ2-1; D possibly corresponds to TRBD1 (6 bases). The V gene lost 5 bases and the J gene lost 14 bases, with 13 bases spanning the gap. This CDR3 has 11 residues. The DNA for the CDR3 is TGTGCCAGCAGTCAAGACAGGCGGGAGTTCTTC. Protein sequence: CASSQDRREFF.

V usage is TRBV10-2 and J usage is TRBJ1-1, with D unclear. The CDR3 consists of 13 residues. The V end was cut by 7 bases, the J end by 1 base, with 10 bases between. The germline V gene has CDR1 WSHSY and CDR2 SAAADI. The CDR3 DNA follows: TGCGCCAGCATAGTACAGTGGAACACTGAAGCTTTCTTT. Protein sequence: CASIVQWNTEAFF.

V gene TRBV5-1 combines with J gene TRBJ2-5, with 8 bases aligning to TRBD1. V gave up 5 bases and J gave up 2 bases; unmatched junction bases: 8. The CDR3 consists of 15 residues. Germline V gene lookup returns CDR1 SGHRS and CDR2 YFSETQ. CDR3 region: CASRYQGAQQETQYF. CDR3 DNA sequence: TGCGCCAGCAGATATCAGGGGGCGCAACAAGAGACCCAGTACTTC.

The count of this clone is one. This chain connects TRBV9 to TRBJ2-1, with D possibly matching TRBD1 (5 bases). Per the germline V gene, CDR1 is SGDLS and CDR2 is YYNGEE. Trimming removed 3 bases at V and 7 bases at J, with 17 bases between. CDR3 length: 15 amino acids. As DNA, the CDR3 is TGTGCCAGCAGCGGAAACTTTTGGGGCCGAAATGAGCAGTTCTTC. Translation gives CASSGNFWGRNEQFF.

This chain uses TRBV5-4 with TRBJ2-5; 8 bases align to TRBD2. Germline V gene sequence: CDR1 SGHNT, CDR2 YYREEE (reference sequence). J gave up 4 bases and V 4 bases, and 6 bases lay outside the gene matches. CDR3 length: 14 residues. This CDR3 is CASSPGLVGETQYF. The CDR3 DNA reads as TGTGCCAGCAGCCCGGGACTAGTGGGAGAGACCCAGTACTTC.

This chain connects TRBV19 to TRBJ1-1; 7 nucleotides align to TRBD1. The germline gives CDR1 LNHDA, CDR2 SQIVND (reference sequence). The CDR3 runs to 15 residues. After removal of 4 bases from V and 4 bases from J, the junction contained 9 bases not matched to a gene. CDR3 in amino acids: CASSTRQGMSTEAFF. CDR3 coding DNA: TGTGCCAGTAGTACGAGACAGGGAATGAGCACTGAAGCTTTCTTT.

The CDR3 reads CASSLWTGDGYTF. DNA of the CDR3: TGTGCCAGCAGTTTATGGACCGGGGATGGCTACACCTTC. The chain links TRBV28 to TRBJ1-2; D remains unclear. The CDR3 loop spans 13 amino acids. Deletions cut 0 bases from V and 6 bases from J, with 8 bases between. Germline CDR1 is MDHEN and CDR2 is SYDVKM.

The chain joins TRBV15 to TRBJ1-1; D possibly corresponds to TRBD1 (6 bases). The CDR3 has 13 residues. V lost 5 bases, J lost 7 bases, and 14 bases lay in between. The germline CDR1 and CDR2 sequences are LNHNV and YYDKDF (reference sequence). The CDR3 region has the DNA TGTGCCACCAGCTTCCGAGGGGGATTTGAAGCTTTCTTT. It encodes CATSFRGGFEAFF. Full variable domain (rest looked up from reference TRBV15 and TRBJ1-1): DAMVIQNPRYQVTQFGKPVTLSCSQTLNHNVMYWYQQKSSQAPKLLFHYYDKDFNNEADTPDNFQSRRPNTSFCFLDIRSPGLGDTAMYLCATSFRGGFEAFFGQGTRLTVV.

The chain recombines TRBV27 with TRBJ1-5; the D gene is possibly TRBD1 (5 bases). V was clipped by 6 bases and J by 2 bases, with 14 bases between them. This CDR3 comprises 15 residues. Germline V gene lookup returns CDR1 MNHEY and CDR2 SMNVEV (reference sequence). In DNA form, the CDR3 reads TGTGCCAGCAGACATCAGGGCTCAGGCAATCAGCCCCAGCATTTT. Its protein product is CASRHQGSGNQPQHF.

The CDR3 DNA reads as TGTGCCAGCGGGAAGGACAGTCAAGAGACCCAGTACTTC. Protein product: CASGKDSQETQYF. V is TRBV7-2 and J is TRBJ2-5; the D gene is possibly TRBD1 (6 bases). Trimming took off 8 bases at V and 2 bases at J, with 12 bases between the two ends. The germline V gene has CDR1 SGHTA and CDR2 FQGNSA. This CDR3 has 13 amino acids.

The gene calls are TRBV27 and TRBJ2-3; D gene unclear. The CDR3 extends over 13 amino acids. Germline assignment: CDR1 MNHEY and CDR2 SMNVEV (reference sequence). Trimming removed 3 bases at V and 1 base at J, with 5 bases between. CDR3 nucleotides: TGTGCCAGCAGTTTTCAGGGCACAGATACGCAGTATTTT. This translates into CASSFQGTDTQYF.

This sequence joins TRBV14 and TRBJ2-7; a possible D gene is TRBD2 (6 bases). The V end was cut by 1 base, the J end by 3 bases, with 13 bases between. The CDR3 length is 15 residues. Per germline, CDR1 SGHDN and CDR2 FVKESK. CDR3 amino acids: CASSQGVVGGYEQYF. The CDR3 DNA sequence: TGTGCCAGCAGCCAAGGGGTCGTCGGGGGCTACGAGCAGTACTTC.

About this clone itself: Germline and junction disagree at one end, which may indicate a read error. The chain carries TRBV7-7 and TRBJ2-1, with a possible D match to TRBD2 (7 bases). This CDR3 region has 18 residues. Germline loops: CDR1 SSHAT, CDR2 FNYEAQ (reference sequence). CDR3 nucleotides: TGTGCTAGCAGCTTTCCCAACGAGGGGGGGGAGTCCTACAATGAGCAGTTCTTC. It specifies CASSFPNEGGESYNEQFF.

The chain uses TRBV7-9 and TRBJ1-3, with D uncertain. Germline V gene lookup returns CDR1 SEHNR and CDR2 FQNEAQ (reference sequence). This CDR3 has 13 amino acids. The V end lost 3 bases, the J end lost 2 bases, and 5 bases lay between the germline ends. Here the CDR3 reads CASSLATGNTIYF. Here the CDR3 DNA reads TGTGCCAGCAGCTTGGCCACTGGAAACACCATATATTTT.

This chain links TRBV19 with TRBJ1-5; TRBD1 matches at 7 bases. The ends lost 0 bases at V and 0 bases at J; junction bases unmatched: 14. Per the germline V gene, CDR1 is LNHDA and CDR2 is SQIVND (reference sequence). This CDR3 has 20 residues. CDR3 protein: CASSIEPMLGGDSSNQPQHF. The CDR3 coding sequence is TGTGCCAGTAGTATAGAACCCATGCTCGGTGGGGACAGTAGCAATCAGCCCCAGCATTTT.

V is TRBV7-3 and J is TRBJ2-2; 12 nucleotides match TRBD2. This CDR3 is built from 16 residues. Trimming at V came to 5 bases and at J to 4 bases, leaving 5 bases not matched to a gene. The germline V gene encodes CDR1 SGHTA and CDR2 FQGTGA. Here the CDR3 reads CASSLGLAGSTGELFF. In DNA form, the CDR3 reads TGTGCCAGCAGCCTCGGACTAGCGGGGAGCACCGGGGAGCTGTTTTTT.

The chain couples TRBV5-1 to TRBJ1-5; D gene unclear. CDR1 is SGHRS and CDR2 is YFSETQ in the germline V gene. The ends were cut back, 4 bases at V and 2 bases at J, with 10 bases in the middle. The length of the CDR3 is 14 residues. This chain's CDR3 is CASSLVPGNQPQHF. CDR3 nucleotides: TGCGCCAGCAGCCTCGTGCCAGGCAATCAGCCCCAGCATTTT. The full variable domain, with the rest looked up from reference TRBV5-1 and TRBJ1-5, is KAGVTQTPRYLIKTRGQQVTLSCSPISGHRSVSWYQQTPGQGLQFLFEYFSETQRNKGNFPGRFSGRQFSNSRSEMNVSTLELGDSALYLCASSLVPGNQPQHFGDGTRLSIL.

J is TRBJ1-5 and V is TRBV11-2; perhaps TRBD1 as D (5 bases). CDR3 length equals 15 residues. The V end lost 0 bases, the J end lost 9 bases, and 15 bases lay between the germline ends. Per germline, CDR1 SGHAT and CDR2 FQNNGV. CDR3 bases: TGTGCCAGCAGCTTAGATCGCTTAAGGGGCTCGCCCCAGCATTTT. Translating it yields CASSLDRLRGSPQHF.

The chain combines TRBV11-3 with TRBJ2-7; a possible D gene is TRBD1 (5 bases). The CDR3 contains 15 residues. Trimming shortened V by 1 base and J by 2 bases, and 12 bases separated the two germline ends. The V gene's germline CDR1 is SGHNT and CDR2 YENEEA. The CDR3 loop is CASSLGWPGPYEQYF. As DNA, the CDR3 is TGTGCCAGCAGCTTAGGGTGGCCAGGGCCCTACGAGCAGTACTTC.

The rearrangement links TRBV7-2 to TRBJ2-5; TRBD2 is a possible D gene (5 bases). CDR1 is SGHTA and CDR2 is FQGNSA in the germline V gene. CDR3 size: 15 residues. Trimming shortened V by 2 bases and J by 2 bases, and 12 bases separated the two germline ends. CDR3 bases: TGTGCCAGCAGCTTAATAGGCCAGCGGCAAGAGACCCAGTACTTC. Translating it yields CASSLIGQRQETQYF.